This TCR beta chain was found in a study of cytomegalovirus exposure and HLA in healthy donors. Study-level background: The roughly 130 validation repertoires used the same platform as the roughly 610 first-cohort repertoires, a later analysis reported. Notes on the study in general: Generally TCR sequences proved uncommon, though certain public TCRs appeared in numerous donors. Specificity of three CMV-associated chains for CMV antigens was verified in vitro.

The donors were part of the validation cohort of more than 90 subjects. That cohort was separate from the first cohort, which comprised 500 to 850 subjects. The method was immunoSEQ multiplex PCR; TCRdb's version includes in-frame clones alone and lacks a portion of them. The sample holds more than 85,000 clones, 86% seen once. Concerning this clone: Antigen specificity is unknown.

The CDR3 contains 11 residues. CDR1 and CDR2 from the germline V gene are GTSNPN and SVGIG (reference sequence). Trimming cost V 4 bases and J 8 bases, with 11 bases left between them. The material sequenced was PBMCs. The clonotype originates from a woman in her late teens or twenties in good health and CMV-seropositive. The chain employs TRBV30 and TRBJ1-2; unclear D gene. In DNA form, the CDR3 reads TGTGCCTGGACTATGGGAGGGGGCTACACCTTC. Encoded protein: CAWTMGGGYTF. Complete variable domain (other parts from reference TRBV30 and TRBJ1-2): SQTIHQWPATLVQPVGSPLSLECTVEGTSNPNLYWYRQAAGRGLQLLFYSVGIGQISSEVPQNLSASRPQDRQFILSSKKLLLSDSGFYLCAWTMGGGYTFGSGTRLTVV.